This T cell receptor beta chain was observed in a study of cytomegalovirus exposure and HLA in healthy donors. V lost 2 bases, J lost 5 bases, and 15 bases lay in between. The CDR3 is made up of 15 amino acids. Findings and limits, study-wide: Solely CMV serostatus was available to characterize immune exposure.

Concerning this clone: Antigen: not known.

Primers included in the PCR were 60 Vbeta and 13 Jbeta primers. Assay used: immunoSEQ multiplex PCR; TCRdb lists only in-frame clones, some missing. The profile covers 200,000 to 250,000 clones, with 75% to 90% appearing a single time and about 3% taken by the ten largest. Sequencing used PBMCs. The V and J genes are TRBV23-1 and TRBJ2-5; TRBD2 might be the D (5 bases). TRBV23-1 is known as an ORF, though its function is uncertain. This clonotype was sampled from a woman aged 40-49 years in good health and CMV-seronegative. In DNA form, the CDR3 reads TGCGCCAGCAGTCAAACGGAGAGGGTTAATGAGACCCAGTACTTC. Protein sequence: CASSQTERVNETQYF.